What follows is one T cell receptor (beta chain) and its context. In the original processing: Estimation of nucleated cell counts was performed using reference gene primer amplification. Only in-frame clones appear in the TCRdb table, and some are missing; sequencing was by immunoSEQ multiplex PCR. Clone size and V and J calls were adopted from that table, with D and trimming inferred from the DNA. The sample carries more than 75,000 clones, less than 90% recorded once. The CDR3 runs to 18 residues. Germline V gene sequence: CDR1 MDHEN, CDR2 SYDVKM. V was pared by 6 bases and J by 0 bases, with 10 bases of the junction left unmatched. These data come from a study of blood T cell repertoires in COVID-19.

The chain has TRBV28 and TRBJ2-1; TRBD2 matches at 11 bases. The sample was peripheral blood. The clonotype was recovered from an older man with active or convalescent COVID-19. The CDR3 protein is CASRAPGLAGGSYNEQFF. For the CDR3, the DNA is TGTGCCAGCAGGGCTCCAGGACTAGCGGGTGGCTCCTACAATGAGCAGTTCTTC.